This TCR beta chain was identified during a study of metastatic and nonmetastatic thyroid tumors. Study-level background: Blood and tumor or nodule tissue repertoires from malignant and benign thyroid patients were compared.

Study processing details: Clinicopathological groups differed in CDR3, with these differences serving to build a distant-metastasis classifier for papillary thyroid cancer. TCRdb re-called clones from the PCR reads using MiXCR. Clone size and V and J calls follow TCRdb, not the original study. There are about 69,000 clones in the sample; around 14% occur only once, and over 6.5% lies in the top ten. General study results and limits: Malignant tumors reportedly showed significantly higher TCR beta diversity than benign nodules in both blood and tumor.

The CDR3 length is 13 residues. The germline V gene has CDR1 LGHDT and CDR2 YNNKEL (reference sequence). Trimming cost V 5 bases and J 6 bases, with 10 bases left between them. Each patient came to thyroid surgery without any prior treatment (of any kind). On this clone: Its antigen is not identified. Since a much larger clone is just one base distant, this may be a read error.

The chain joins TRBV3-1 to TRBJ2-2, with no clear D. This receptor was taken from a male donor with papillary thyroid cancer or a benign thyroid nodule (not recorded which). Some clones in this sample may be carry-over from other donors' samples. Sequenced material: blood. The CDR3 region has the DNA TGTGCCAGCAGCTTGGGAAACGCCGGGGAGCTGTTTTTT. As protein: CASSLGNAGELFF.